A selection of T cell receptor beta chains follows, all from one sample in a study of PD-L1 blockade in urothelial cancer. Generated by immunoSEQ multiplex PCR, the TCRdb table keeps only in-frame clones and is missing some. This sample has tens of thousands of clones; 86% occur once, and the top ten carry 15% to 20%. The sequencing here drew on PBMCs, taken around atezolizumab (anti-PD-L1) treatment. These receptors all come from a man aged 55 to 70 with urothelial cancer. Each CDR3 is given without its conserved first and last residue.

cdr3_aa v_call
ASSHQTGTSGRGEQY TRBV4-3
ASSLGRVRGGELF TRBV7-2
ASTTGGRRGYT TRBV19
ASSSRGGTEAF TRBV11-3
ASSAQGISGNTIY TRBV9
ASGGTYEQY TRBV6-1
SGCTGTDT TRBV20-1
ASSQTDRSQETQY TRBV4-3
AERGRGRGDTGELF TRBV7-9
ASTLAGYSYEQY TRBV28
ASSLIAGEGTDTQY TRBV7-3
ASSRGLAGGDEQY TRBV5-1
ASSLEYRGWTEAF TRBV11-3
ASTRRTGGNYGYT TRBV6-5
ASSPLSTGNTEAF TRBV7-6
ASSLYGRLRYEQY TRBV5-6
ASSLGQGVEQF TRBV2
ASRSPWHEQY TRBV19
ASRGNRGDNEKLF TRBV6-6
ASSRGLAGGLQETQY TRBV5-4
ASSLGQVYNEQF TRBV7-3
ASSPPGGIGEKLF TRBV2
ASSPDRSTGEQY TRBV9
AWREYTGPVSYGYT TRBV30
AWSGDREKTEQF TRBV30
ASSSRGGGELF TRBV7-3
ASSLDSSYEQY TRBV27
ASSYGAAGPYEQY TRBV6-5
ASSPDRVGGELF TRBV27
ASSVGRGGFYNEQF TRBV9
ASSLYQRSLRGYT TRBV5-6
STLTPLAGETDTQY TRBV29-1
ASSVTAGGPNEQF TRBV9
ASSLIAGGTGANSPLH TRBV7-3
ASSAAGGVYNEQF TRBV7-9
ASSEGGENEKLF TRBV10-1
ASSPRGGSTEAF TRBV7-3
ASSLAPGNIQY TRBV7-9
ASSQDRGADRDEKLF TRBV4-2
SARDAQTQY TRBV20-1
ASSLTSSGNTIY TRBV5-1
ASSDQNRAFYNEQF TRBV6-1
ASSPSGTTDTQY TRBV7-3
ASSRTGGGNQPQH TRBV5-1
ASSLGQGSYNEQF TRBV5-1
ASSSGTRRLEQY TRBV11-2
ARSLELPSWLDYGYT TRBV7-5
ASSPQVGNTGELF TRBV4-1
ASSLGTVAYGYT TRBV5-4